One and the same sample provided the 26 T cell receptor beta chains below, sequenced in a study of somatic mutations in cytotoxic T cells in rheumatoid arthritis. Clones were read by immunoSEQ multiplex PCR, and TCRdb kept only the in-frame ones, dropping some. The sample lists some 11,000 clones, roughly 85% seen once, with around a third in the top ten. Sequencing was performed on CD8+ T cells sorted from blood. These receptors originate from an adult with rheumatoid arthritis.

The J gene is TRBJ1-5, the V gene TRBV6-1; D gene uncertain. V lost 1 base to trimming and J lost 5 bases, with 9 bases between them. CDR1 and CDR2 (germline): MNHNS, SASEGT. The CDR3 totals 14 residues. The CDR3 DNA is TGTGCCAGCAGTGAAGGAACGGACCATCAGCCCCAGCATTTT. This codes for CASSEGTDHQPQHF.

The chain has TRBV5-6 and TRBJ2-5; D is unclear. Between the trimmed V and J ends, which lost 2 bases and 1 base, there was a span of 9 bases. The CDR3 consists of 14 residues. Germline assignment: CDR1 SGHDT and CDR2 YYEEEE. The CDR3 is CASSFFGTQETQYF. CDR3 nucleotide sequence: TGTGCCAGCAGCTTTTTTGGCACCCAAGAGACCCAGTACTTC.

As for this clone: The same CDR3 can be traced to other DNA sequences in this sample. J is TRBJ2-7 and V is TRBV11-2; D is possibly TRBD1 or TRBD2 (5 bases each). This CDR3 comprises 15 residues. V was clipped by 1 base and J by 4 bases, with 14 bases between them. Germline V CDR1 and CDR2: SGHAT, FQNNGV. This chain's CDR3 is CASSLVGGGIYEQYF. In DNA form, the CDR3 reads TGTGCCAGCAGCTTAGTCGGTGGGGGTATATACGAGCAGTACTTC.

The J gene is TRBJ1-1, the V gene TRBV9; 8 nucleotides line up with TRBD1. Per the germline V gene, CDR1 is SGDLS and CDR2 is YYNGEE. This CDR3 contains 15 residues. The junction had 8 bases not matched to a gene; V was cut back by 0 bases and J by 7 bases. CDR3 sequence: CASSVAGTGGSEAFF. The CDR3 bases are TGTGCCAGCAGCGTAGCCGGTACAGGGGGAAGTGAAGCTTTCTTT.

The chain uses TRBV4-3 and TRBJ2-1, with a weak D call TRBD2 (5 bases). V lost 0 bases and J lost 8, with 5 bases in between. The CDR3 covers 12 residues. CDR1 and CDR2 from the germline V gene are LGHNA and YSLEER. CDR3 sequence (DNA): TGCGCCAGCAGCCAAGAGAGGGATGAGCAGTTCTTC. Protein: CASSQERDEQFF.

V and J are TRBV4-3 and TRBJ1-4, with unresolved D. Germline CDR1 reads LGHNA; CDR2 reads YSLEER. The CDR3 sequence is 13 residues long. Trimming left V 5 bases short and J 8 bases short, with 12 bases between. The CDR3 region has the DNA TGCGCCAGCAGCTACTCCGAGGGAGAAAAACTGTTTTTT. Protein: CASSYSEGEKLFF.

The chain employs TRBV7-2 and TRBJ2-7; 8 positions match TRBD2. The germline V gene has CDR1 SGHTA and CDR2 FQGNSA. V was pared by 4 bases and J by 3 bases, with 8 bases of the junction left unmatched. The CDR3 extends over 15 amino acids. CDR3 residues: CASSSPGSGSYEQYF. In nucleotides, the CDR3 is TGTGCCAGCAGCTCCCCCGGGAGCGGGAGCTACGAGCAGTACTTC.

The genes are TRBV27 and TRBJ1-1; D is possibly TRBD1 (5 bases). CDR3 size: 15 residues. The germline V gene has CDR1 MNHEY and CDR2 SMNVEV (reference sequence). Trimming pared 1 base from V and 1 base from J, leaving 10 bases between. The CDR3 DNA is TGTGCCAGCAGTTTATATGGGACCAAGAACACTGAAGCTTTCTTT. This codes for CASSLYGTKNTEAFF.

This rearrangement joins TRBV2 to TRBJ1-2; D gene unclear. The CDR3 length is 13 residues. The V end lost 3 bases, the J end lost 4 bases, and 9 bases lay between the germline ends. Germline assignment: CDR1 SNHLY and CDR2 FYNNEI. The CDR3 coding sequence is TGTGCCAGCAGTGATTCTGTGGTCTATGGCTACACCTTC. Translated: CASSDSVVYGYTF.

This chain joins TRBV6-5 and TRBJ1-1; D unclear. Germline CDR1 and CDR2: MNHEY and SVGAGI. The V gene lost 0 bases and the J gene lost 4 bases, with 9 bases spanning the gap. The CDR3 covers 14 residues. The CDR3 spells CASSYSIVGTEAFF. The CDR3, as DNA: TGTGCCAGCAGTTACTCTATCGTGGGCACTGAAGCTTTCTTT.

The chain joins TRBV7-9 to TRBJ2-2; D unresolved. This CDR3 comprises 14 residues. Germline CDR1 SEHNR, CDR2 FQNEAQ (reference sequence). The V gene lost 6 bases and the J gene lost 5 bases, with 13 bases spanning the gap. This CDR3 reads CASSSPLGTGELFF. CDR3 DNA sequence: TGTGCCAGCAGTTCCCCTCTTGGGACCGGGGAGCTGTTTTTT.

This chain links TRBV27 with TRBJ2-7, with a tentative D call TRBD2 (6 bases). This CDR3 region has 12 residues. V lost 8 bases and J 1 base, leaving 9 bases between the germline ends. The germline gives CDR1 MNHEY, CDR2 SMNVEV (reference sequence). The CDR3 is CASYGSSYEQYF. The CDR3 nucleotides read TGTGCCAGCTACGGGAGTTCCTACGAGCAGTACTTC.

V is TRBV5-1 and J is TRBJ2-7; D not resolved. CDR3 length: 16 amino acids. V lost 0 bases and J lost 3, with 16 bases in between. Germline CDR1 reads SGHRS; CDR2 reads YFSETQ. CDR3 protein: CASSLGGPGSDYEQYF. The CDR3 bases are TGCGCCAGCAGCTTGGGTGGGCCAGGTTCGGACTACGAGCAGTACTTC.

The chain couples TRBV28 to TRBJ2-1, with 7 nucleotides matching TRBD1. J lost 1 base, V lost 7 bases, and 7 bases had no gene match. The CDR3 is 15 amino acids. Germline V gene lookup returns CDR1 MDHEN and CDR2 SYDVKM. CDR3 residues: CASTEDRASYNEQFF. CDR3 bases: TGTGCCAGCACCGAAGACAGGGCATCCTACAATGAGCAGTTCTTC.

This clone was seen a few times. The gene calls are TRBV19 and TRBJ1-6; D is perhaps TRBD1 (5 bases). The CDR3 has 14 amino acids. The germline V gene has CDR1 LNHDA and CDR2 SQIVND (reference sequence). V lost 6 bases and J 7 bases, leaving 13 bases between the germline ends. Here the CDR3 DNA reads TGTGCCAGTAGGGTTTGGGACGGCAATTCACCCCTCCACTTT. Translating gives CASRVWDGNSPLHF.

This clone has just a few counts. The genes are TRBV28 and TRBJ2-5; 8 positions agree with TRBD1. With V trimmed by 5 bases and J by 2 bases, 4 bases remained unmatched. CDR1 is MDHEN and CDR2 is SYDVKM in the germline V gene. The CDR3 runs 14 residues. CDR3 DNA sequence: TGTGCCAGCAGTCCCAACAGGGGGCAAGAGACCCAGTACTTC. Amino acid sequence: CASSPNRGQETQYF.

The chain couples TRBV4-3 to TRBJ1-5; TRBD1 is a possible D gene (5 bases). CDR1 LGHNA and CDR2 YSLEER come from the germline V gene. The length of the CDR3 is 15 residues. Trimming took 2 bases from V and 3 from J, leaving 11 bases between them. The CDR3 region has the DNA TGCGCCAGCAGCCAATTCCCAGGGTCCAATCAGCCCCAGCATTTT. It codes for CASSQFPGSNQPQHF.

The gene calls are TRBV28 and TRBJ1-3; 9 bases agree with TRBD1. The germline gives CDR1 MDHEN, CDR2 SYDVKM. This CDR3 region has 15 residues. The ends lost 5 bases at V and 3 bases at J; junction bases unmatched: 5. CDR3 in amino acids: CASSEDRGGGNTIYF. The CDR3 DNA reads as TGTGCCAGCAGTGAGGACAGGGGAGGTGGAAACACCATATATTTT.

This clone came up once. This chain joins TRBV7-9 and TRBJ1-2; D ambiguous. This CDR3 region has 15 residues. Germline lookup yields CDR1 SEHNR and CDR2 FQNEAQ (reference sequence). V was clipped by 4 bases and J by 1 base, with 13 bases between them. CDR3 bases: TGTGCCAGCAGCTACAATGGACCGTTTAACTATGGCTACACCTTC. Residues: CASSYNGPFNYGYTF. The full variable domain, in which reference TRBV7-9 and TRBJ1-2 provide the parts outside the CDR3, is DTGVSQNPRHKITKRGQNVTFRCDPISEHNRLYWYRQTLGQGPEFLTYFQNEAQLEKSRLLSDRFSAERPKGSFSTLEIQRTEQGDSAMYLCASSYNGPFNYGYTFGSGTRLTVV.

As DNA, the CDR3 is TGTGCCAGCAGCTCGACCACGTACACAGATACGCAGTATTTT. Its translation: CASSSTTYTDTQYF. The chain carries TRBV7-2 and TRBJ2-3, with D hard to call. The V end was cut by 4 bases, the J end by 2 bases, with 10 bases between. CDR1 and CDR2 from the germline V gene are SGHTA and FQGNSA. This CDR3 has 14 residues.

This chain connects TRBV4-3 to TRBJ2-3; D is perhaps TRBD2 (6 bases). The CDR3 is 9 residues long. Germline V lookup: CDR1 LGHNA, CDR2 YSLEER. With 9 bases removed from V and 11 bases from J, the gap between germline ends came to 9 bases. CDR3 protein: CARPGGQYF. In DNA form, the CDR3 reads TGCGCCAGGCCCGGGGGGCAGTATTTT.

This rearrangement joins TRBV7-6 to TRBJ2-1; D may correspond to TRBD1 or TRBD2 (6 bases each). V was shortened by 0 bases and J by 2 bases, with 11 bases between the two germline ends. Germline V CDR1 and CDR2: SGHVS, FNYEAQ. The CDR3 totals 16 residues. The chain's CDR3 is CASSLARGEPYNEQFF. CDR3 nucleotides: TGTGCCAGCAGCTTAGCGAGGGGGGAGCCCTACAATGAGCAGTTCTTC.

The V call is TRBV19, the J call TRBJ1-5; D not resolved. Germline V lookup: CDR1 LNHDA, CDR2 SQIVND (reference sequence). The CDR3 covers 14 residues. Trimming took off 2 bases at V and 2 bases at J, with 7 bases between the two ends. CDR3 sequence reads: CASSIWVGNQPQHF. The CDR3 nucleotides read TGTGCCAGTAGTATATGGGTAGGCAATCAGCCCCAGCATTTT.

The chain has TRBV9 and TRBJ2-5; D is unresolved. V gave up 0 bases and J gave up 5 bases, with 11 bases separating them. CDR1 is SGDLS and CDR2 is YYNGEE in the germline V gene. The CDR3 runs to 14 residues. This CDR3 reads CASSVVGSAETQYF. As DNA, the CDR3 is TGTGCCAGCAGCGTAGTAGGCTCCGCGGAGACCCAGTACTTC.

The V and J genes are TRBV19 and TRBJ1-5, with D maybe TRBD1 (5 bases). Trimming left V 3 bases short and J 1 base short, with 10 bases between. From germline, CDR1 is LNHDA and CDR2 SQIVND (reference sequence). The CDR3 is 15 residues long. CDR3 loop: CASSIGQGSNQPQHF. The CDR3 coding sequence is TGTGCCAGTAGTATCGGGCAGGGCAGCAATCAGCCCCAGCATTTT.

This rearrangement joins TRBV7-9 to TRBJ1-2; 10 bases match TRBD1. V shed 5 bases and J 4 bases; nucleotides not matched to a gene: 7. This CDR3 is 15 amino acids long. CDR1 SEHNR and CDR2 FQNEAQ come from the germline V gene (reference sequence). CDR3 nucleotides: TGTGCCAGCAGCCCCCGGGACAGGGGCTTCTATGGCTACACCTTC. It specifies CASSPRDRGFYGYTF.